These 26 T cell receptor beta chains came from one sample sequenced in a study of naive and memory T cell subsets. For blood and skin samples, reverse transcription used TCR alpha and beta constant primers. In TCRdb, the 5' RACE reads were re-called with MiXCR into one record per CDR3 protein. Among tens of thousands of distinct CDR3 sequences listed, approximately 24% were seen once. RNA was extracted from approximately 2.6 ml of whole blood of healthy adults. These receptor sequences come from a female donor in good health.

CDR3 region: CASSNPGQGYYEQYF. The CDR3 bases are TGTGCCAGCAGCAACCCGGGACAGGGGTACTACGAGCAGTACTTC. The chain joins TRBV12-3 or TRBV12-4 to TRBJ2-7; 10 nucleotides agree with TRBD1. The CDR3 has 15 amino acids. J gave up 3 bases and V 6 bases, and 8 bases lay outside the gene matches.

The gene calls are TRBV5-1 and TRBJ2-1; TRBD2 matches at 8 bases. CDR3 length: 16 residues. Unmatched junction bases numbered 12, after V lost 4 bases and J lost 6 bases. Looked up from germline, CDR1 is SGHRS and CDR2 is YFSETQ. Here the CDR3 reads CASSIGAGLVGNEQFF. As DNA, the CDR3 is TGCGCCAGCAGCATCGGAGCGGGACTAGTAGGCAATGAGCAGTTCTTC.

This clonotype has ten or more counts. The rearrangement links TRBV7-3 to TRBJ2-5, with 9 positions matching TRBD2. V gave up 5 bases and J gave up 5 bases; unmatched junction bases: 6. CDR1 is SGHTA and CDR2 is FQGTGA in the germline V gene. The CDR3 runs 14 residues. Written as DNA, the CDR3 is TGTGCCAGCAGCCCCGTAGCGGGGGAGGAGACCCAGTACTTC. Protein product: CASSPVAGEETQYF.

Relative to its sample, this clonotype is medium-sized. Here the CDR3 DNA reads TGTGCCATCAGGAGCCGGGAGAGCACTGAAGCTTTCTTT. Its protein is CAIRSRESTEAFF. V gene TRBV10-3 combines with J gene TRBJ1-1; D is undetermined. V was cut by 6 bases and J by 4 bases, with 12 bases left in between. CDR1 and CDR2 (germline): ENHRY, SYGVKD. The CDR3 length is 13 residues.

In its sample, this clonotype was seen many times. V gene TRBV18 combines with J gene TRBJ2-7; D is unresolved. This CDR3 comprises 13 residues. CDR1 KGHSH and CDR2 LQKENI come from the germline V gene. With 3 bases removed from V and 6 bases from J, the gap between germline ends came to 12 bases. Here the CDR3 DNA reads TGTGCCAGCTCACCCGACGTGGGCCCCGAGCAGTACTTC. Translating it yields CASSPDVGPEQYF.

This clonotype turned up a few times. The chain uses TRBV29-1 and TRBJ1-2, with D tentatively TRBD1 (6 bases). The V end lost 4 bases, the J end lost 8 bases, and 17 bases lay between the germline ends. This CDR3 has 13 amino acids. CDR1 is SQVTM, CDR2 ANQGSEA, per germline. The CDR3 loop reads CSVVGLGGGGYTF. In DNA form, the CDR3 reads TGCAGCGTTGTTGGGTTGGGGGGCGGGGGCTACACCTTC.

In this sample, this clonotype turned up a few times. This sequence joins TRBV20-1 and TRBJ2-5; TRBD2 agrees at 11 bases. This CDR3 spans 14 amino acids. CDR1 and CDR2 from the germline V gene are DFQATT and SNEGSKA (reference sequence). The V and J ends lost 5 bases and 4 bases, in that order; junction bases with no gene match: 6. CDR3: CSAFSGGAGETQYF. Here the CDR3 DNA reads TGCAGTGCTTTTAGCGGGGGGGCCGGAGAGACCCAGTACTTC.

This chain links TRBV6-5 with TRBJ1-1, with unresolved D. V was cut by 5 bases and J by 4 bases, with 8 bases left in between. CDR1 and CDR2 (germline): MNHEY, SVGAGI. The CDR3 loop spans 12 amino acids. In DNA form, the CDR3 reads TGTGCCAGCAGTCCGGGAACCACTGAAGCTTTCTTT. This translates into CASSPGTTEAFF.

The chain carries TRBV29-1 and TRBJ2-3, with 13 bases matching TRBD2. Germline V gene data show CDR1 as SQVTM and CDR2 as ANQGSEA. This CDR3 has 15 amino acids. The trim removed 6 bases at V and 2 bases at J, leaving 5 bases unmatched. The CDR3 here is CSVVGTSGTTDTQYF. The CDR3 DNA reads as TGCAGCGTCGTCGGGACTAGCGGGACCACAGATACGCAGTATTTT.

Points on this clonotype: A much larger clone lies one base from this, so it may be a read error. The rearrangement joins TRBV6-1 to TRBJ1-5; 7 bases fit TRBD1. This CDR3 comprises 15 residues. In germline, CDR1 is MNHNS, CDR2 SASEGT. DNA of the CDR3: TGTGCCAGCAGTGAAGCACAGGGGAAAAATCAGCCCCAGAATTTT. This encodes CASSEAQGKNQPQNF.

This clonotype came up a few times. The DNA of the CDR3 is TGCAGCGTTGGTCCTGATGTGGGGGGCATTCAGTACTTC. It specifies CSVGPDVGGIQYF. The gene calls are TRBV29-1 and TRBJ2-4; a possible D gene is TRBD2 (6 bases). Germline CDR1 is SQVTM and CDR2 is ANQGSEA. The ends were cut back, 4 bases at V and 9 bases at J, with 16 bases in the middle. This CDR3 contains 13 residues.

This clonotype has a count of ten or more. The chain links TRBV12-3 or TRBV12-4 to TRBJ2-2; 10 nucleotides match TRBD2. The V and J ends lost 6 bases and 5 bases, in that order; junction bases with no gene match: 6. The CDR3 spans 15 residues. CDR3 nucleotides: TGTGCCAGCAGGATAGCGGGGGGTTGGACCGGGGAGCTGTTTTTT. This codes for CASRIAGGWTGELFF.

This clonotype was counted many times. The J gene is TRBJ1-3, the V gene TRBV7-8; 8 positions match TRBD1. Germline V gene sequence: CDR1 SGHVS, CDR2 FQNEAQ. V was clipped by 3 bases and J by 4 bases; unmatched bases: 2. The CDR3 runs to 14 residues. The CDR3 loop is CASSLDRAGNTIYF. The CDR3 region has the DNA TGTGCCAGCAGCTTGGACAGGGCCGGAAACACCATATATTTT.

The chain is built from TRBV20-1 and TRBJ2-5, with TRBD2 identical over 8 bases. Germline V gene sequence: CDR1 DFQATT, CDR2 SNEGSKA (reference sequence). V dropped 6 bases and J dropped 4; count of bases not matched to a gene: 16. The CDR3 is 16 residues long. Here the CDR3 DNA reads TGCAGTGCCCCTTGGGTGACGGGGGCGGGGGGAGAGACCCAGTACTTC. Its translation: CSAPWVTGAGGETQYF.

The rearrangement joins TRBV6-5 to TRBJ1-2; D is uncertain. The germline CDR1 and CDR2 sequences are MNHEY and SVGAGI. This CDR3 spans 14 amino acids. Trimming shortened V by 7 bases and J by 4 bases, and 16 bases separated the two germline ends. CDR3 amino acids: CASTSLPVAYGYTF. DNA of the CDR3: TGTGCCAGCACCTCCCTACCGGTAGCCTATGGCTACACCTTC.

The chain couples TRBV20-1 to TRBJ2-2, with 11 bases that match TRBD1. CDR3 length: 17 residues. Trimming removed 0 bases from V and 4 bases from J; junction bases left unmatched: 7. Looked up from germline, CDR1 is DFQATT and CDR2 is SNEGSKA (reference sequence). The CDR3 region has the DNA TGCAGTGCTAGAGATGCCCCGGGACAGGGGGGCACCGGGGAGCTGTTTTTT. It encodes CSARDAPGQGGTGELFF.

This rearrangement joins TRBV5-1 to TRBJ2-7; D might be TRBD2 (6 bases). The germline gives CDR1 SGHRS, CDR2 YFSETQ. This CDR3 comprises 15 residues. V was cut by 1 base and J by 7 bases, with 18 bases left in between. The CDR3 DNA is TGCGCCAGCAGCTTGTCGGGCCGGGGGATTATTGAGCAGTACTTC. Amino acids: CASSLSGRGIIEQYF. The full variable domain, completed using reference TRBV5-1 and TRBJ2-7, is KAGVTQTPRYLIKTRGQQVTLSCSPISGHRSVSWYQQTPGQGLQFLFEYFSETQRNKGNFPGRFSGRQFSNSRSEMNVSTLELGDSALYLCASSLSGRGIIEQYFGPGTRLTVT.

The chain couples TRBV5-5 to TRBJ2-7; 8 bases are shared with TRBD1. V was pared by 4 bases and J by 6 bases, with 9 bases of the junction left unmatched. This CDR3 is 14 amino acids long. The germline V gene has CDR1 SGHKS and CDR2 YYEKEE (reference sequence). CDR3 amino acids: CASSGRDRRPEQYF. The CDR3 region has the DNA TGTGCCAGCAGCGGCCGGGACAGGAGGCCCGAGCAGTACTTC. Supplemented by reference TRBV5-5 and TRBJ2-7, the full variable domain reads DAGVTQSPTHLIKTRGQQVTLRCSPISGHKSVSWYQQVLGQGPQFIFQYYEKEERGRGNFPDRFSARQFPNYSSELNVNALLLGDSALYLCASSGRDRRPEQYFGPGTRLTVT.

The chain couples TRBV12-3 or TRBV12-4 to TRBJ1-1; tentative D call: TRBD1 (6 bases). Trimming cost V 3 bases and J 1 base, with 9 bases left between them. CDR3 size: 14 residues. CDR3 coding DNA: TGTGCCAGCAGTTTTCTGGGACAGAACACTGAAGCTTTCTTT. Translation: CASSFLGQNTEAFF.

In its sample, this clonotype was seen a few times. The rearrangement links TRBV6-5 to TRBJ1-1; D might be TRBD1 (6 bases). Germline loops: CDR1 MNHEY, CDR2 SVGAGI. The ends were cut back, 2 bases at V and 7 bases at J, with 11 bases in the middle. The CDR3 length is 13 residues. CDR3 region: CASSYLTGNEAFF. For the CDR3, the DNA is TGTGCCAGCAGTTACCTTACAGGGAATGAAGCTTTCTTT.

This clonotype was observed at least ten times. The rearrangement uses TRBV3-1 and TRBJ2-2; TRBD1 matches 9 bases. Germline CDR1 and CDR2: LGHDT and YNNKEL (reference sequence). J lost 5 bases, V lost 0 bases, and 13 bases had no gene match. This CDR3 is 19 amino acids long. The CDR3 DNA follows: TGTGCCAGCAGCCAAGACCGGACAGGGGTTTTTTCGGGAACCGGGGAGCTGTTTTTT. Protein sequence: CASSQDRTGVFSGTGELFF.

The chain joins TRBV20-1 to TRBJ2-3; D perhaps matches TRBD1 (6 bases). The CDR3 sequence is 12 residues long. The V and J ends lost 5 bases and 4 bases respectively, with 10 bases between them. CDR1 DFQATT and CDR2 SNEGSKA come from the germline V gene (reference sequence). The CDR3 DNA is TGCAGTGCTCCAGGGGTTGCAGATACGCAGTATTTT. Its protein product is CSAPGVADTQYF.

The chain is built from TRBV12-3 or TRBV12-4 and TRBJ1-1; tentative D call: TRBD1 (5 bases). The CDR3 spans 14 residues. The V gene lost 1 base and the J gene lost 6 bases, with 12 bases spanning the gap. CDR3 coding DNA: TGTGCCAGCAGTTTAGGGGGGAGAGAGGCTGAAGCTTTCTTT. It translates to CASSLGGREAEAFF.

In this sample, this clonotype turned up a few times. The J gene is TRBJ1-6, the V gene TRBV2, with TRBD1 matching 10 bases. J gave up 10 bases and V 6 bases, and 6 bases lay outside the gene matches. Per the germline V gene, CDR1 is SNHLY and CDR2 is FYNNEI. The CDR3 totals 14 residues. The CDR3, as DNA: TGTGCCAGCAGCGACAGGGGGCGATTATCACCCCTCCACTTT. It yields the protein CASSDRGRLSPLHF.

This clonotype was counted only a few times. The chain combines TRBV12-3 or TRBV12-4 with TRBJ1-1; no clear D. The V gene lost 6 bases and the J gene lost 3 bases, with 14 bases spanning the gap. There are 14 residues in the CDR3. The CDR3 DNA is TGTGCCAGCAGGTGGAATTTTCGGGACACTGAAGCTTTCTTT. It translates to CASRWNFRDTEAFF.

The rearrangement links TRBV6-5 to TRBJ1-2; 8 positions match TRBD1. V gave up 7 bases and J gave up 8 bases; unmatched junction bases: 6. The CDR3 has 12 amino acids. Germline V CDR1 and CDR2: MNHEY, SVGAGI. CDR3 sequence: CASKTGVRGYTF. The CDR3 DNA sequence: TGTGCCAGCAAGACAGGGGTGCGAGGCTACACCTTC.